This TCR beta chain was obtained from a study of technical replicates of blood from several donors. Assay used: immunoSEQ multiplex PCR; TCRdb lists only in-frame clones, some missing. The sample has tens of thousands of clones; roughly 96% are singletons. Trimming stripped 5 bases from V and 4 bases from J, with 12 bases between. The CDR3 has 13 residues. Germline CDR1 and CDR2: SGHAT and FQNNGV. This receptor was obtained from a human donor in good health. This chain connects TRBV11-2 to TRBJ2-7; a weak D match, TRBD2 (5 bases). Material for sequencing was T cells isolated from PBMCs. CDR3 DNA sequence: TGTGCCAGCAGCCCTAGTCGGGGTTACGAGCAGTACTTC. Translating it yields CASSPSRGYEQYF.